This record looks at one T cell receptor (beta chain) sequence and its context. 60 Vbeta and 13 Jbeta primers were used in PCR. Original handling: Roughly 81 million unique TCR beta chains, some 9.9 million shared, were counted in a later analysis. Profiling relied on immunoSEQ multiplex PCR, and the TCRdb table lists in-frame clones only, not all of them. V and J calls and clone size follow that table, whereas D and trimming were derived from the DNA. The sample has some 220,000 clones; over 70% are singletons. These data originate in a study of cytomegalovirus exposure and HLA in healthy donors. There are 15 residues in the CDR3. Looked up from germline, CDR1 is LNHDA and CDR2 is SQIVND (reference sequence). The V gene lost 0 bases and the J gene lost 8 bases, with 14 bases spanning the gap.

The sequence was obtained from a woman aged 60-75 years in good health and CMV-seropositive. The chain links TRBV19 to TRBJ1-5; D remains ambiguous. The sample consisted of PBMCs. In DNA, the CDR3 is TGTGCCAGTAGTATAGATTCCACTAGGAGTGAGCCCCAGCATTTT. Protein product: CASSIDSTRSEPQHF.